The present T cell receptor beta chain was sequenced within a study of blood T cell repertoires in COVID-19. Looking at the study overall: Acute and convalescent COVID-19 specimens originated in the United States, Italy and Spain. Nucleic acid was either cDNA or gDNA, and it came from T cells, B-cell-depleted T cells, or PBMCs.

The CDR3 is 13 residues long. Trimming cost V 5 bases and J 6 bases, with 8 bases left between them. The germline CDR1 and CDR2 sequences are SGHAT and FQNNGV. Generated by immunoSEQ multiplex PCR, the TCRdb table keeps only in-frame clones and is missing some. The table lists 240,000 or so clones, roughly 80% of them singletons. Sequencing was performed on peripheral blood. The source is a woman of 80 years or more with acute or convalescent COVID-19. This rearrangement joins TRBV11-2 to TRBJ1-6, with D unclear. The DNA for the CDR3 is TGTGCCAGCAGCGAGTCCCGTAATTCACCCCTCCACTTT. Translated, it gives CASSESRNSPLHF.